This T cell receptor beta chain was profiled in a study of T cells after yellow fever vaccination (dated by TCRdb to between 2018 and 2020). Concerning the study at large: Libraries from fractions with low cell numbers were prepared with the SMART-Seq v4 Ultra Low Input RNA kit. The cohort comprised two healthy male donors, one aged 18 to 30 and one aged 30 to 39 years. Bulk PBMC replicates and cell subsets were isolated from blood drawn at multiple timepoints before and after both primary and secondary immunization. To follow T-cell clones before and after primary and booster YFV17D yellow fever vaccination, bulk TCR alpha and beta repertoires were sequenced over time. What the study reported, not specific to this receptor: Compared with the primary T-cell response, the secondary T-cell response was faster but weaker, reaching its peak on day 5 rather than on day 15. Computational filtering was needed because FACS-sorted repertoires could contain abundant contaminating clonotypes from the bulk population. After the booster, most clones that had expanded after primary vaccination were detected again (around 97% of CD4 and 88% of CD8), suggesting broad maintenance of memory. Only a couple of donors were included in the study, so the extent to which the findings can be generalized is limited. A small fraction of clonotypes appeared in both the CD4 and CD8 compartments, likely as a result of convergent recombination.

In this sample, this clonotype turned up many times. Its antigen is unknown. Nothing much larger sits one base from this clone, and base qualities are not available. The sequencing machine was an Illumina NovaSeq 6000. TCR cDNA was synthesized by 5'RACE template switching, through which a universal primer site and unique molecular identifiers were introduced. cDNA synthesis was primed from both the TCR alpha and TCR beta constant segments. Two PCR steps were used to amplify libraries, with sample barcodes and sequencing adapters being added in the second step. Sequencing of libraries was performed on Illumina HiSeq 2500 (2x100 bp) or NovaSeq (2x150 bp). The authors' analysis ran thus. MIGEC was used to demultiplex reads and collapse the reads into UMI consensus sequences, and MiXCR was used for V(D)J alignment. Using edgeR on replicate PBMC samples, clonotypes were called vaccine-responding if FDR was below 0.01 and the log2 fold change was above 5 up to day 15. CD4 or CD8 identity was assigned to each bulk clonotype according to whether the clonotype was present at higher abundance in the sequenced CD4 repertoire or the sequenced CD8 repertoire. TCRdb itself trimmed the public reads at Q25 with fastp, ran MiXCR and retained productive beta chains. Rows with a matching CDR3 protein are joined into one entry that keeps the most common DNA and genes. TCRdb's processing, not the authors' own work, is the source of the V and J calls. The sample profile shows 250,000 to 350,000 distinct CDR3 sequences; 7.5% to 9% of them were found once. In total, the top ten clones hold about 3.7% of the sample.

The treatment or condition label corresponds to: live attenuated yellow fever vaccine strain. A standard Ficoll-Paque protocol was used to isolate PBMCs from peripheral blood. Dynabeads CD4 and CD8 positive selection kits were used to isolate CD4 and CD8 T-cell fractions. TriZol was used to extract RNA from bulk PBMCs, CD4 and CD8 fractions, and dextramer-positive and dextramer-negative fractions. CDR1 SNHLY and CDR2 FYNNEI are derived from the germline V gene. Reading from cysteine to phenylalanine, the CDR3 counts 13 amino acids. Only the CDR3 portion is preserved as DNA: 39 bases, with reading frame beginning at the first base. V and J lose 7 bases and 4 bases, and a span of 10 bases separates them.

Recombination connected TRBV2 to TRBJ1-4; the D region possibly corresponds to TRBD1 (6 bases align). This receptor was identified in a man younger than 35 who received the YFV17D yellow fever vaccine. The starting material was CD4+ T cells sorted from PBMCs, obtained 5 days after the yellow fever booster vaccination. The CDR3 region reads CASKGTNNEKLFF. The nucleotide sequence reads TGTGCCAGCAAAGGGACAAATAATGAAAAACTGTTTTTT.